Listed below are T cell receptor beta chains from one sample, sequenced in a study of T-cell memory formation after mild COVID-19. A single record per CDR3 protein comes from TCRdb applying MiXCR to the 5' RACE reads. The sample has under 300,000 distinct CDR3 sequences, roughly 16% seen once; the top ten hold roughly 23%. The sample comprised PBMCs or a T cell subset sorted from them (not recorded which). The source of these receptors is a man in his late teens or twenties who had mild COVID-19 (a few samples of this study predate the infection). Cell type and time point are not known. CDR3s include the opening cysteine and the closing phenylalanine or tryptophan. D genes are given only for firm matches. The listing skips clone size in some rows; elsewhere it reads once, few, many or a size class.

v_gene,len,d_gene,abundance,j_gene,CDR3aa,CDR3nt
TRBV6-2/TRBV6-3,13,NA,NA,TRBJ1-1,CASSYTVRTEAFF,TGTGCCAGCAGTTACACGGTTCGTACTGAAGCTTTCTTT
TRBV12-3/TRBV12-4,16,NA,many,TRBJ2-1,CASSFGGSRSYNEQFF,TGTGCCAGCAGTTTCGGGGGTTCAAGGTCCTACAATGAGCAGTTCTTC
TRBV30,15,TRBD1,many,TRBJ2-1,CAWGTGTGVVYEQFF,TGTGCCTGGGGGACCGGGACAGGAGTTGTCTATGAGCAGTTCTTC
TRBV20-1,14,TRBD2,few,TRBJ2-7,CSAKRTSGSYEQYF,TGCAGTGCAAAAAGGACTAGCGGGAGCTACGAGCAGTACTTC
TRBV10-3,14,TRBD2,few,TRBJ2-7,CAISDVAGGEEQYF,TGTGCCATCAGTGACGTAGCGGGGGGGGAAGAGCAGTACTTC
TRBV20-1,13,TRBD2,few,TRBJ2-1,CSGPQRGGNEQFF,TGCAGTGGACCCCAGCGGGGGGGCAATGAGCAGTTCTTC
TRBV9,12,NA,NA,TRBJ1-1,CASSAPGQKAFF,TGTGCCAGCAGCGCCCCCGGACAGAAAGCTTTCTTT
TRBV5-1,15,NA,NA,TRBJ2-7,CASSLAGGSRGEQYF,TGCGCCAGCAGCTTGGCTGGGGGGTCCCGTGGCGAGCAGTACTTC
TRBV4-1,16,NA,NA,TRBJ1-2,CASSQATYRENYGYTF,TGCGCCAGCAGCCAAGCGACATACAGGGAGAACTATGGCTACACCTTC
TRBV7-2,11,NA,NA,TRBJ2-3,CASSPPDTQYF,TGTGCCAGCAGCCCTCCGGATACGCAGTATTTT
TRBV6-5,15,NA,NA,TRBJ2-7,CASSYGRDGDYEQYF,TGTGCCAGCAGTTACGGCCGGGACGGCGACTACGAGCAGTACTTC
TRBV4-2,16,TRBD2,many,TRBJ2-5,CASSQEARGGRETQYF,TGTGCCAGCAGCCAAGAAGCGCGGGGGGGCCGAGAGACCCAGTACTTC
TRBV2,16,TRBD1,NA,TRBJ1-4,CASSEAADRVNEKLFF,TGTGCCAGCAGTGAAGCCGCGGACAGGGTTAATGAAAAACTGTTTTTT
TRBV27,15,NA,NA,TRBJ2-6,CASSLAPSGANVLTF,TGTGCCAGCAGTTTGGCTCCTTCTGGGGCCAACGTCCTGACTTTC
TRBV9,15,NA,few,TRBJ2-7,CASSVVAGATYEQYF,TGTGCCAGCAGCGTAGTGGCAGGTGCCACCTACGAGCAGTACTTC
TRBV4-1,16,TRBD1,NA,TRBJ2-3,CASSRGTALSTDTQYF,TGCGCCAGCAGCCGTGGGACAGCGCTTTCCACAGATACGCAGTATTTT
TRBV7-8,13,NA,NA,TRBJ1-1,CASSLDPSGEAFF,TGTGCCAGCAGCTTAGACCCCTCGGGTGAAGCTTTCTTT
TRBV29-1,12,TRBD1,few,TRBJ1-2,CSVTGVKGGYTF,TGCAGCGTTACAGGGGTCAAAGGCGGCTACACCTTC
TRBV29-1,13,TRBD1,NA,TRBJ1-1,CSVYGQGKTEAFF,TGCAGCGTTTACGGACAGGGAAAAACTGAAGCTTTCTTT
TRBV4-1,18,NA,many,TRBJ2-2,CASSQDRPRAVNTGELFF,TGCGCCAGCAGCCAAGATAGACCGCGGGCCGTGAACACCGGGGAGCTGTTTTTT
TRBV20-1,15,TRBD1,few,TRBJ1-5,CSARLRDRATGPQHF,TGCAGTGCTAGACTCCGGGACAGGGCGACTGGGCCCCAGCATTTT
TRBV5-1,16,NA,few,TRBJ2-2,CASSLGGTTNTGELFF,TGCGCCAGCAGCTTGGGCGGGACAACGAACACCGGGGAGCTGTTTTTT
TRBV5-1,14,TRBD1,few,TRBJ1-1,CASSSPGQEKEAFF,TGCGCCAGCAGCTCACCGGGACAGGAGAAGGAAGCTTTCTTT
TRBV10-2,14,NA,NA,TRBJ1-1,CASRLPGGNTEAFF,TGCGCCAGCAGGCTCCCCGGGGGGAACACTGAAGCTTTCTTT
TRBV20-1,15,TRBD2,few,TRBJ2-5,CSATGEGQTQETQYF,TGCAGTGCAACCGGGGAGGGGCAGACCCAAGAGACCCAGTACTTC
TRBV25-1,15,NA,few,TRBJ1-6,CASSEFGGIRSPLHF,TGTGCCAGCAGTGAATTTGGGGGGATCCGTTCACCCCTCCACTTT
TRBV19,17,TRBD1,few,TRBJ2-6,CASSFGQEISGANVLTF,TGTGCCAGTAGCTTTGGACAGGAGATATCTGGGGCCAACGTCCTGACTTTC
TRBV5-1,15,TRBD2,NA,TRBJ2-1,CASSLGASGHNEQFF,TGCGCCAGCAGCTTGGGTGCTAGCGGACACAATGAGCAGTTCTTC
TRBV28,17,NA,many,TRBJ2-1,CASRRRGPSGAGDEQFF,TGTGCCAGCCGTCGGAGGGGTCCGTCTGGGGCAGGTGATGAGCAGTTCTTC
TRBV4-1,13,NA,few,TRBJ2-2,CASGGQNTGELFF,TGCGCCAGCGGGGGACAGAACACCGGGGAGCTGTTTTTT
TRBV5-1,17,TRBD2,NA,TRBJ2-3,CASSRTRLAGATDTQYF,TGCGCCAGCAGCCGCACCCGGCTAGCGGGGGCAACAGATACGCAGTATTTT
TRBV6-2/TRBV6-3,13,NA,NA,TRBJ1-5,CASSRASNQPQHF,TGTGCCAGCAGCAGGGCAAGCAATCAGCCCCAGCATTTT
TRBV20-1,17,TRBD2,NA,TRBJ2-3,CSATTSGGKSGTDTQYF,TGCAGTGCTACGACTAGCGGGGGGAAAAGTGGCACAGATACGCAGTATTTT
TRBV5-1,15,NA,NA,TRBJ1-2,CASSLVAAGSYGYTF,TGCGCCAGCAGCTTGGTGGCGGCAGGGTCCTATGGCTACACCTTC
TRBV2,15,TRBD1,few,TRBJ1-5,CASSVGQYSNQPQHF,TGTGCCAGCAGTGTGGGACAGTATAGCAATCAGCCCCAGCATTTT
TRBV7-8,14,TRBD1,NA,TRBJ2-3,CASTGQPRRDTQYF,TGTGCCAGCACGGGACAGCCTAGGAGGGATACGCAGTATTTT